This T cell receptor (beta chain) was captured in a study of cytomegalovirus exposure and HLA in healthy donors. Notes on the study in general: Looking again later, the authors saw that most CMV-associated TCR beta chains seemed HLA-restricted. The study designated roughly 160 TCR beta chains cytomegalovirus-associated. Sequencing artifact likely explains a cluster of highly shared sequence variants.

To note about this clone: The target antigen is unknown.

Amplification used 60 Vbeta primers and 13 Jbeta primers. Repertoires were generated with immunoSEQ multiplex PCR, while TCRdb's copy carries only in-frame clones and drops some. The sample includes about 200,000 clones, around three quarters of them seen just once. The V gene's germline CDR1 is MDHEN and CDR2 SYDVKM. The length of the CDR3 is 16 residues. V gave up 6 bases and J gave up 3 bases; unmatched junction bases: 10. This clonotype originated in a young man in good health and CMV-seronegative. The sample comprised PBMCs. V gene TRBV28 combines with J gene TRBJ2-7; 11 bases are shared with TRBD2. The CDR3 coding sequence is TGTGCCAGCAGCCATGGGACTAGCGGACCCAGCTACGAGCAGTACTTC. It yields the protein CASSHGTSGPSYEQYF.